The 30 T cell receptor beta chains listed next were all sequenced from one sample in a study of OX40 agonist ivuxolimab in advanced cancers. Some clones are missing from TCRdb's copy, which holds only in-frame ones; the method was immunoSEQ multiplex PCR. Here the sample spans about 53,000 clones, roughly 83% being singletons. The sample consisted of CD4+ or CD8+ T cells sorted from blood, taken in a trial of the OX40 agonist ivuxolimab. All receptors derive from an adult with an advanced solid tumor such as melanoma, head and neck, liver or kidney cancer.

The gene calls are TRBV7-8 and TRBJ2-5; D may be TRBD1 (6 bases). The CDR3 extends over 16 amino acids. Trimming shortened V by 0 bases and J by 4 bases, and 15 bases separated the two germline ends. CDR1 and CDR2 (germline): SGHVS, FQNEAQ. CDR3 sequence reads: CASSLAQGTRGETQYF. CDR3 DNA: TGTGCCAGCAGCTTAGCGCAGGGGACACGGGGAGAGACCCAGTACTTC.

In the case of this clone: Distinct nucleotide sequences in the sample also encode this CDR3. The V and J genes are TRBV9 and TRBJ2-3; D is perhaps TRBD2 (7 bases). V was shortened by 0 bases and J by 2 bases, with 13 bases between the two germline ends. CDR3 length equals 16 residues. From germline, CDR1 is SGDLS and CDR2 YYNGEE. CDR3 residues: CASSVGGGGVTDTQYF. In DNA form, the CDR3 reads TGTGCCAGCAGCGTAGGGGGAGGGGGGGTCACAGATACGCAGTATTTT.

J is TRBJ2-1 and V is TRBV11-3; 8 nucleotides line up with TRBD1. The CDR3 runs 15 residues. Trimming took 1 base from V and 10 from J; bases not matched to a gene: 9. Germline CDR1 reads SGHNT; CDR2 reads YENEEA. The CDR3 spells CASSLVTGQGGEQFF. In nucleotides, the CDR3 is TGTGCCAGCAGCTTAGTAACAGGACAGGGTGGGGAGCAGTTCTTC. Full variable domain (outside the CDR3, taken from reference TRBV11-3 and TRBJ2-1): EAGVVQSPRYKIIEKKQPVAFWCNPISGHNTLYWYLQNLGQGPELLIRYENEEAVDDSQLPKDRFSAERLKGVDSTLKIQPAELGDSAVYLCASSLVTGQGGEQFFGPGTRLTVL.

The chain couples TRBV11-2 to TRBJ2-2, with TRBD2 matching over 10 bases. The CDR3 is 13 amino acids. The V gene end was trimmed by 7 bases and the J gene end by 8 bases; junction bases not matched to a gene: 4. Germline V CDR1 and CDR2: SGHAT, FQNNGV. CDR3 in amino acids: CASNLAGVGELFF. The DNA of the CDR3 is TGTGCCAGCAATCTAGCGGGAGTTGGGGAGCTGTTTTTT.

The chain uses TRBV20-1 and TRBJ2-1, with D unclear. Trimming shortened V by 3 bases and J by 9 bases, and 6 bases separated the two germline ends. The CDR3 loop spans 10 amino acids. Germline lookup yields CDR1 DFQATT and CDR2 SNEGSKA (reference sequence). The CDR3 DNA reads TGCAGTGCTAGCTGGGGTGAGCAGTTCTTC. It yields the protein CSASWGEQFF.

This clone has only one observation. The chain is built from TRBV10-1 and TRBJ2-1; D is perhaps TRBD2 (5 bases). CDR3 size: 14 residues. The V end lost 2 bases, the J end lost 8 bases, and 13 bases lay between the germline ends. CDR1 is WNHNN, CDR2 SYGVQD, per germline (reference sequence). CDR3 amino acids: CASSENVATDEQFF. The CDR3 nucleotides are TGCGCCAGCAGTGAGAACGTAGCGACGGATGAGCAGTTCTTC.

This clone appeared a few times. The CDR3 reads CASAGGINQPQHF. The CDR3 nucleotides read TGTGCCAGTGCAGGGGGCATCAATCAGCCCCAGCATTTT. The V and J genes are TRBV19 and TRBJ1-5; TRBD1 agrees at 8 bases. The CDR3 loop spans 13 amino acids. The germline V gene encodes CDR1 LNHDA and CDR2 SQIVND (reference sequence). V gave up 8 bases and J gave up 3 bases; unmatched junction bases: 3.

The gene calls are TRBV5-4 and TRBJ2-5, with D tentatively TRBD1 (6 bases). Germline V CDR1 and CDR2: SGHNT, YYREEE (reference sequence). There are 15 residues in the CDR3. Trimming took 4 bases from V and 2 from J, leaving 15 bases between them. The CDR3 sequence: CASSSGQHPQETQYF. Written as DNA, the CDR3 is TGTGCCAGCAGCAGCGGACAGCACCCTCAAGAGACCCAGTACTTC.

The chain uses TRBV11-3 and TRBJ2-7; 8 bases are a match to TRBD1. The ends lost 5 bases at V and 1 base at J; junction bases unmatched: 4. Germline lookup yields CDR1 SGHNT and CDR2 YENEEA. The CDR3 length is 14 residues. The DNA for the CDR3 is TGTGCCAGCAGCCCCCAGGGGGCGTCCTACGAGCAGTACTTC. Protein product: CASSPQGASYEQYF. Using reference TRBV11-3 and TRBJ2-7 for the parts outside the CDR3, the full variable domain is EAGVVQSPRYKIIEKKQPVAFWCNPISGHNTLYWYLQNLGQGPELLIRYENEEAVDDSQLPKDRFSAERLKGVDSTLKIQPAELGDSAVYLCASSPQGASYEQYFGPGTRLTVT.

The chain employs TRBV6-1 and TRBJ1-2; D gene ambiguous. CDR3 length equals 13 residues. CDR1 is MNHNS and CDR2 is SASEGT in the germline V gene. V was shortened by 0 bases and J by 5 bases, with 7 bases between the two germline ends. CDR3 protein: CASSEAGKYGYTF. The CDR3 region has the DNA TGTGCCAGCAGTGAAGCCGGGAAATATGGCTACACCTTC.

The J gene is TRBJ2-7, the V gene TRBV2; 12 positions match TRBD1. The CDR3 extends over 13 amino acids. V lost 8 bases, J lost 5 bases, and 4 bases stayed unmatched. Germline V gene data show CDR1 as SNHLY and CDR2 as FYNNEI. This CDR3 reads CASQGQGADEQYF. As DNA, the CDR3 is TGTGCCAGCCAGGGACAGGGGGCGGACGAGCAGTACTTC.

V and J are TRBV19 and TRBJ2-1; D is perhaps TRBD2 (6 bases). Looked up from germline, CDR1 is LNHDA and CDR2 is SQIVND (reference sequence). There are 15 residues in the CDR3. The V end was cut by 5 bases, the J end by 2 bases, with 13 bases between. The CDR3 protein is CASSVRDHPYNEQFF. In DNA, the CDR3 is TGTGCCAGTAGTGTGCGGGATCATCCCTACAATGAGCAGTTCTTC.

A few counts support this clone. The chain couples TRBV13 to TRBJ1-5, with D perhaps TRBD1 (5 bases). Germline CDR1 reads PRHDT; CDR2 reads FYEKMQ (reference sequence). The ends were cut back, 0 bases at V and 1 base at J, with 7 bases in the middle. The CDR3 is made up of 15 amino acids. CDR3 sequence (DNA): TGTGCCAGCAGCTTAGGGGGGGGAAGCAATCAGCCCCAGCATTTT. Amino acids: CASSLGGGSNQPQHF.

The CDR3 is CASSFSGSNEQFF. DNA for the CDR3: TGTGCCAGCAGCTTTAGCGGGAGCAATGAGCAGTTCTTC. This rearrangement joins TRBV6-4 to TRBJ2-1, with 9 positions matching TRBD2. Per the germline V gene, CDR1 is MRHNA and CDR2 is SNTAGT. The V segment lost 6 bases and the J segment 6 bases; nucleotides outside the gene matches: 3. The CDR3 sequence is 13 residues long.

The chain combines TRBV7-2 with TRBJ2-5, with 9 nucleotides matching TRBD2. Germline-derived CDR1 and CDR2 are SGHTA and FQGNSA. V was pared by 5 bases and J by 4 bases, with 5 bases of the junction left unmatched. The CDR3 is 14 residues long. The DNA for the CDR3 is TGTGCCAGCAGCGGAGTGACTAGCGGAGAGACCCAGTACTTC. Translated, it gives CASSGVTSGETQYF.

The CDR3 loop reads CASNRGGPTDTQYF. The CDR3 nucleotides are TGTGCCAGCAATCGGGGGGGACCCACAGATACGCAGTATTTT. The chain links TRBV6-1 to TRBJ2-3; 8 nucleotides match TRBD2. Trimming took 7 bases from V and 2 from J; bases not matched to a gene: 5. Per the germline V gene, CDR1 is MNHNS and CDR2 is SASEGT. The CDR3 sequence is 14 residues long.

The chain employs TRBV28 and TRBJ2-3; D remains unclear. The CDR3 is 11 residues long. Looked up from germline, CDR1 is MDHEN and CDR2 is SYDVKM. V was cut by 4 bases and J by 6 bases, with 5 bases left in between. The CDR3 bases are TGTGCCAGCAGTTCGTACGATACGCAGTATTTT. It encodes CASSSYDTQYF.

This chain joins TRBV28 and TRBJ2-4; unclear D gene. There are 13 residues in the CDR3. Trimming cost V 5 bases and J 8 bases, with 13 bases left between them. The V gene's germline CDR1 is MDHEN and CDR2 SYDVKM. This CDR3 reads CASSHPPDDIQYF. CDR3 nucleotide sequence: TGTGCCAGCAGTCATCCCCCGGATGACATTCAGTACTTC.

This chain connects TRBV7-9 to TRBJ1-2; unclear D gene. The CDR3 is 13 amino acids. From germline, CDR1 is SEHNR and CDR2 FQNEAQ (reference sequence). V was clipped by 1 base and J by 2 bases, with 5 bases between them. The CDR3 DNA sequence: TGTGCCAGCAGCTTAGAGGGAAACTATGGCTACACCTTC. Translated, it gives CASSLEGNYGYTF. The variable domain in full, with the rest retrieved from reference TRBV7-9 and TRBJ1-2, is DTGVSQNPRHKITKRGQNVTFRCDPISEHNRLYWYRQTLGQGPEFLTYFQNEAQLEKSRLLSDRFSAERPKGSFSTLEIQRTEQGDSAMYLCASSLEGNYGYTFGSGTRLTVV.

The chain joins TRBV10-1 to TRBJ2-1, with TRBD2 identical over 8 bases. The germline V gene has CDR1 WNHNN and CDR2 SYGVQD (reference sequence). The V gene end was trimmed by 3 bases and the J gene end by 9 bases; junction bases not matched to a gene: 7. CDR3 length equals 14 residues. CDR3 nucleotide sequence: TGCGCCAGCAGTGATCCAGCGGGAGTGGGTGAGCAGTTCTTC. Translating it yields CASSDPAGVGEQFF.

The chain carries TRBV2 and TRBJ2-7; 11 positions agree with TRBD1. Trimming took 6 bases from V and 0 from J; bases not matched to a gene: 4. CDR3 length: 15 amino acids. The germline CDR1 and CDR2 sequences are SNHLY and FYNNEI. For the CDR3, the DNA is TGTGCCAGCAGCCGGACAGGGGGCAGCTCCTACGAGCAGTACTTC. As protein: CASSRTGGSSYEQYF.

This clone was detected once. V gene TRBV19 combines with J gene TRBJ2-1; D possibly matches TRBD1 or TRBD2 (6 bases each). Deletions cut 8 bases from V and 9 bases from J, with 14 bases between. The CDR3 has 12 amino acids. The V gene's germline CDR1 is LNHDA and CDR2 SQIVND (reference sequence). This chain's CDR3 is CASWGAGSEQFF. In DNA, the CDR3 is TGTGCCAGTTGGGGGGCAGGGAGTGAGCAGTTCTTC.

This sequence joins TRBV19 and TRBJ1-1; TRBD1 is a possible D gene (6 bases). V lost 5 bases, J lost 6 bases, and 19 bases lay in between. The V gene's germline CDR1 is LNHDA and CDR2 SQIVND (reference sequence). The CDR3 sequence is 15 residues long. The CDR3 DNA sequence: TGTGCCAGTAGTCCCTTCACGGGGGGGCGGGCTGAAGCTTTCTTT. This codes for CASSPFTGGRAEAFF.

J is TRBJ1-5 and V is TRBV5-1, with D perhaps TRBD1 (6 bases). This CDR3 region has 15 residues. Trimming pared 10 bases from V and 2 bases from J, leaving 19 bases between. Germline CDR1 and CDR2: SGHRS and YFSETQ. The CDR3 spells CAGDDRPRGNQPQHF. The CDR3, as DNA: TGCGCCGGGGATGACAGGCCTCGTGGCAATCAGCCCCAGCATTTT.

The chain couples TRBV11-3 to TRBJ2-7; a possible D gene is TRBD2 (6 bases). V lost 5 bases to trimming and J lost 0 bases, with 17 bases between them. In germline, CDR1 is SGHNT, CDR2 YENEEA. The CDR3 covers 16 residues. The CDR3 loop reads CASSASLAKSSYEQYF. DNA of the CDR3: TGTGCCAGCAGCGCTAGCCTAGCGAAAAGCTCCTACGAGCAGTACTTC.

This clone was counted a single time. The chain couples TRBV6-1 to TRBJ2-1; perhaps TRBD2 as D (6 bases). Germline V CDR1 and CDR2: MNHNS, SASEGT. The V end lost 11 bases, the J end lost 7 bases, and 21 bases lay between the germline ends. The CDR3 extends over 14 amino acids. CDR3 bases: TGTGCCTGTTCTCGAGAGGGAGGTTCGAATGAGCAGTTCTTC. Translating gives CACSREGGSNEQFF.

This chain uses TRBV4-3 with TRBJ1-4; maybe TRBD1 (6 bases). Trimming left V 4 bases short and J 7 bases short, with 16 bases between. This CDR3 has 15 amino acids. CDR1 is LGHNA, CDR2 YSLEER, per germline. CDR3 nucleotides: TGCGCCAGCAGCCTCTCGGCAGGGGTTGTTGAAAAACTGTTTTTT. This codes for CASSLSAGVVEKLFF.

The chain uses TRBV14 and TRBJ2-7, with unresolved D. The length of the CDR3 is 13 residues. Trimming shortened V by 4 bases and J by 2 bases, and 9 bases separated the two germline ends. The germline CDR1 and CDR2 sequences are SGHDN and FVKESK. The CDR3 spells CASSLGPPYEQYF. CDR3 nucleotides: TGTGCCAGCAGCCTCGGACCACCCTACGAGCAGTACTTC.

The gene calls are TRBV19 and TRBJ2-7; D gene unclear. This CDR3 is built from 13 residues. The V gene lost 0 bases and the J gene lost 0 bases, with 3 bases spanning the gap. CDR1 and CDR2 (germline): LNHDA, SQIVND (reference sequence). The CDR3 loop reads CASSIDISYEQYF. DNA of the CDR3: TGTGCCAGTAGTATAGATATCTCCTACGAGCAGTACTTC.

This rearrangement joins TRBV15 to TRBJ2-3; 9 nucleotides line up with TRBD1. The CDR3 runs to 16 residues. Germline trimming cut 1 base from V and 5 bases from J; bases unmatched to any gene: 7. Germline CDR1 LNHNV, CDR2 YYDKDF (reference sequence). This CDR3 reads CATSRVGDRDRDTQYF. In nucleotides, the CDR3 is TGTGCCACCAGCAGAGTGGGGGACAGGGACCGAGATACGCAGTATTTT.